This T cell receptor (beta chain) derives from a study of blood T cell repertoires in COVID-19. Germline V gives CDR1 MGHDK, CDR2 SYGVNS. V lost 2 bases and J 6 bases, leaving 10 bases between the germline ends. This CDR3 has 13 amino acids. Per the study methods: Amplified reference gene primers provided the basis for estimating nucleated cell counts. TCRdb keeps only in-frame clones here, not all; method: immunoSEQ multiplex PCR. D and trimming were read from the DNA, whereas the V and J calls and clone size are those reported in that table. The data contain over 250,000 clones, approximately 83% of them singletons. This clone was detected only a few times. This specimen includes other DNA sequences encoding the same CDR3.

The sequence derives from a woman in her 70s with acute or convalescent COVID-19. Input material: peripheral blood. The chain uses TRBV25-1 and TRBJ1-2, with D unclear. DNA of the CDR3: TGTGCCAGCAGTGAACGGGAGAGAGATGGCTACACCTTC. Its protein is CASSERERDGYTF.